This record covers a single TCR beta chain. Its antigen is unknown. The data were taken from a study of beta chain features in type 1 diabetes. Study summary: All samples together contributed around 98,000,000 sorted cells for examination.

Reverse transcribing all isolated RNA meant expressed TCRB transcripts were sequenced. Sequenced by immunoSEQ multiplex PCR; TCRdb stores in-frame clones only, minus some. The sample holds hundreds of thousands of clones, 17% seen once. The V gene lost 0 bases and the J gene lost 2 bases, with 13 bases spanning the gap. CDR1 and CDR2 (germline): MNHEY, SVGAGI. The length of the CDR3 is 16 residues. Whole-study findings and limits: The study found that naive, central memory and Treg TCRB repertoires appeared more similar in patients than in healthy donors. Shortening that was moderate but significant affected the TCRB CDR3s of Type 1 diabetes patients in all four CD4+ subsets.

This chain joins TRBV6-5 and TRBJ2-5; a weak D match, TRBD2 (5 bases). The specimen was naive CD4+ T cells from blood. The receptor's source is a woman between 18 and 30 years old in good health. The CDR3 spells CASSYSSDLGQETQYF. The CDR3 region has the DNA TGTGCCAGCAGTTACTCTTCGGACTTAGGGCAAGAGACCCAGTACTTC.